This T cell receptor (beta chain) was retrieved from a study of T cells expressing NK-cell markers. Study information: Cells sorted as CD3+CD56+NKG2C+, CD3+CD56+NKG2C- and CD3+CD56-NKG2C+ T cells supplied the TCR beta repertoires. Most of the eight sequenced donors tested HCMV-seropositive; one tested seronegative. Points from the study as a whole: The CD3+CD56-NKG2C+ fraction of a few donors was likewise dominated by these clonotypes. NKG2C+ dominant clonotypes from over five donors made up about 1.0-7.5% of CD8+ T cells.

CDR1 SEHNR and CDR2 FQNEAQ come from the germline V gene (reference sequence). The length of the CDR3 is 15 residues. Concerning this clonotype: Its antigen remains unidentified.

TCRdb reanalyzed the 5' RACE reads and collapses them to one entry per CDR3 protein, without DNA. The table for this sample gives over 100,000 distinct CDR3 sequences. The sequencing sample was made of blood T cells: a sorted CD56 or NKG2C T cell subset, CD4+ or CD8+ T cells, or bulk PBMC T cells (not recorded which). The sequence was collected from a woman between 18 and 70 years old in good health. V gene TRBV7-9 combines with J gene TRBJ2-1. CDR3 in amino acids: CASSFQGEPYNEQFF.